This T cell receptor beta chain was sequenced for a study of PD-L1 blockade in urothelial cancer. Study-level information: Blood analysis took place 3 weeks (second dose) and 6 weeks after treatment start. The median number of T cells present in blood samples was roughly 130,000. Regarding the study as a whole: Survival was better when pretreatment blood TCR clonality fell below the median. Expansion of tumor-associated blood clones at 3 weeks was greater in durable-benefit patients.

Time point reported: peripheral blood 6 weeks after treatment start. Note on this clone: What it recognizes is unknown.

The CDR3 spans 15 residues. Deletions cut 0 bases from V and 4 bases from J, with 12 bases between. Germline values: CDR1 KGHSH, CDR2 LQKENI. Clones were sequenced by immunoSEQ multiplex PCR, and TCRdb holds only the in-frame ones, with some missing. The sample lists 30,000 or so clones, roughly nine tenths occurring once. The receptor was isolated from a man older than 75 with urothelial cancer. Sequencing used PBMCs, obtained around atezolizumab (anti-PD-L1) treatment. This chain links TRBV18 with TRBJ1-2; the D is unclear. The CDR3 loop is CASSPPTGSGYGYTF. In nucleotides, the CDR3 is TGTGCCAGCTCACCACCAACGGGTTCGGGCTATGGCTACACCTTC.